This T cell receptor (beta chain) appears in the sequencing data of a study of blood T cell repertoires in COVID-19. Study overall: In each case, the material was cDNA or gDNA derived from T cells, B-cell-depleted T cells, or PBMCs.

This clone was seen a single time. This CDR3 region has 15 residues. The junction had 10 bases not matched to a gene; V was cut back by 2 bases and J by 7 bases. Germline V gives CDR1 MDHEN, CDR2 SYDVKM. Per the authors' pipeline: Nucleated cell counts were estimated from reference gene primer amplification. The data were produced by immunoSEQ multiplex PCR, yet TCRdb's version contains in-frame clones alone and is incomplete. V, J and clone size derive from that table, while D and trimming were established from the DNA sequence. The table includes some 62,000 clones, approximately 81% detected once. Enrolled through a virtual design, the participants were between roughly 18 and 100 years of age and came from about two dozen US areas. Participants' reported clinical history set cohort assignment.

The V call is TRBV28, the J call TRBJ2-7, with 8 bases fitting TRBD2. This TCR derives from a woman between 40 and 50 years old with acute COVID-19. What was sequenced was PBMCs or T cells enriched from blood (not recorded which). This CDR3 reads CASSLDRWGTREQYF. The CDR3 DNA sequence: TGTGCCAGCAGTTTAGACAGGTGGGGGACTAGAGAGCAGTACTTC.